The 19 T cell receptor beta chains presented below share a single source sample, sequenced in a study of CD8 T cells in cerebrospinal fluid in Alzheimer's disease. Reanalyzing the 10x single-cell sequencing reads, TCRdb keeps one entry per CDR3 protein, without DNA. The sample totals just under 250 distinct CDR3 sequences. Material: cerebrospinal fluid. Every receptor here comes from a human donor in good health.

The rearrangement uses TRBV6-1 and TRBJ1-1. This CDR3 contains 15 residues. The germline gives CDR1 MNHNS, CDR2 SASEGT. The CDR3 region is CASKTVSSSGTEAFF.

Its frequency marks this clonotype as large. The chain uses TRBV5-1 and TRBJ2-5; TCRdb's assignment of TRBD1 cannot be checked, as there is no DNA. Germline V CDR1 and CDR2: SGHRS, YFSETQ. The CDR3 is 15 residues long. The CDR3 loop is CASSSDRVGQETQYF.

This clonotype registers large (0.1 to 1%) by frequency. The gene calls are TRBV5-1 and TRBJ2-7; TCRdb's assignment of TRBD2 cannot be checked, as there is no DNA. The CDR3 consists of 14 residues. Germline values: CDR1 SGHRS, CDR2 YFSETQ. The CDR3 sequence is CASSQTSGPTTQYF. Variable domain in full (rest from reference TRBV5-1 and TRBJ2-7): KAGVTQTPRYLIKTRGQQVTLSCSPISGHRSVSWYQQTPGQGLQFLFEYFSETQRNKGNFPGRFSGRQFSNSRSEMNVSTLELGDSALYLCASSQTSGPTTQYFGPGTRLTVT.

This clonotype is called large based on its frequency. The chain employs TRBV14 and TRBJ1-2. This CDR3 contains 13 residues. The V gene's germline CDR1 is SGHDN and CDR2 FVKESK. CDR3 residues: CASSQASNYGYTF.

According to its frequency, this clonotype is large. The chain employs TRBV7-8 and TRBJ2-5; TCRdb indicates TRBD2, and absent DNA this call remains unverified. This CDR3 spans 16 amino acids. CDR1 and CDR2 from the germline V gene are SGHVS and FQNEAQ. CDR3 in amino acids: CASSTLLAGDLETQYF.

This clonotype is classed as large by frequency. The rearrangement links TRBV10-1 to TRBJ2-3. The CDR3 length is 12 residues. Looked up from germline, CDR1 is WNHNN and CDR2 is SYGVQD (reference sequence). The CDR3 region is CATSSGPDTQYF.

This clonotype is called large (0.1 to 1%) based on its frequency. The J gene is TRBJ2-4, the V gene TRBV11-2; the TCRdb D gene call, TRBD2, has no DNA to confirm it. The germline gives CDR1 SGHAT, CDR2 FQNNGV. This CDR3 is built from 15 residues. CDR3 protein: CASSPAGLLKNIQYF.

This clonotype counts as medium-sized (0.01 to 0.1%) by frequency. The chain is built from TRBV4-3 and TRBJ2-7. There are 15 residues in the CDR3. In germline, CDR1 is LGHNA, CDR2 YSLEER. The CDR3 region is CASSQGPDSTYEQYF.

Measured by frequency, this clonotype is hyperexpanded. The gene calls are TRBV4-3 and TRBJ2-3. Germline loops: CDR1 LGHNA, CDR2 YSLEER. The CDR3 totals 14 residues. The CDR3 sequence: CASSPGGERDTQYF.

This clonotype is labeled large based on frequency. J is TRBJ2-3 and V is TRBV7-9; the TCRdb call, TRBD1, lacks DNA for checking. The V gene's germline CDR1 is SEHNR and CDR2 FQNEAQ (reference sequence). This CDR3 spans 17 amino acids. CDR3 residues: CASSFIPGQGATDTQYF.

Here the CDR3 reads CASSFGTVNTEAFF. The rearrangement links TRBV5-6 to TRBJ1-1; the D call from TCRdb, TRBD1, cannot be confirmed without DNA. Germline assignment: CDR1 SGHDT and CDR2 YYEEEE. CDR3 length: 14 residues.

Its frequency marks this clonotype as hyperexpanded. The CDR3 loop is CASSLDTTDTQYF. The rearrangement joins TRBV2 to TRBJ2-3; the D call of TRBD1 rests on TCRdb alone, since no DNA is present to check it. This CDR3 comprises 13 residues. Germline V lookup: CDR1 SNHLY, CDR2 FYNNEI.

This clonotype is medium-sized by frequency. Here the CDR3 reads CASSSGTVKEKLFF. This rearrangement joins TRBV28 to TRBJ1-4; lacking DNA, the TRBD1 call made by TCRdb goes unchecked. Germline lookup yields CDR1 MDHEN and CDR2 SYDVKM. The CDR3 is 14 amino acids.

Measured by frequency, this clonotype is medium-sized. The chain uses TRBV6-5 and TRBJ2-2; TCRdb lists TRBD1, though no DNA is available to test this call. CDR1 and CDR2 (germline): MNHEY, SVGAGI. The length of the CDR3 is 16 residues. Here the CDR3 reads CASSYGRTNWAGELFF.

By frequency, this clonotype is medium-sized. The J gene is TRBJ1-5, the V gene TRBV23-1. TRBV23-1 is assigned to the ORF class and has an uncertain function. The length of the CDR3 is 15 residues. CDR3 protein: CASSQPTGPRQPQHF.

This clonotype is deemed hyperexpanded (1% or more) by its frequency. V and J are TRBV20-1 and TRBJ2-7; lacking DNA, the TRBD2 call made by TCRdb goes unchecked. CDR3 length: 16 residues. Germline V gives CDR1 DFQATT, CDR2 SNEGSKA (reference sequence). The CDR3 sequence: CSATNPLDLGPYEQYF.

This clonotype ranks as medium-sized in terms of frequency. The chain has TRBV27 and TRBJ2-7; without DNA, the TCRdb call of TRBD2 cannot be checked. This CDR3 comprises 14 residues. Germline V gene sequence: CDR1 MNHEY, CDR2 SMNVEV (reference sequence). The CDR3 is CASSQGGSSKEQYF.

Frequency places this clonotype as medium-sized. The rearrangement uses TRBV12-3 or TRBV12-4 and TRBJ1-3. The CDR3 sequence is 13 residues long. The chain's CDR3 is CASSLNSGNTIYF.

By frequency, this clonotype is medium-sized. The chain has TRBV25-1 and TRBJ2-4; the D call of TRBD1 rests on TCRdb alone, since no DNA is present to check it. Germline lookup yields CDR1 MGHDK and CDR2 SYGVNS. The CDR3 is 13 amino acids. This chain's CDR3 is CASSAVGVGIQYF.